The 28 T cell receptor beta chains below were found in one sample sequenced in a study of cytomegalovirus exposure and HLA in healthy donors. Use of 60 Vbeta and 13 Jbeta primers characterized the PCR. TCRdb's copy holds only in-frame clones and misses some; the assay was immunoSEQ multiplex PCR. The table records over 150,000 clones, about four fifths of them present only once. Sequences were obtained from PBMCs. The receptors were gathered from a woman in her 50s in good health and CMV-seropositive.

This chain connects TRBV7-2 to TRBJ2-7; 9 bases are a match to TRBD2. The CDR3 is 16 residues long. V lost 1 base and J lost 7; bases outside the gene matches: 11. The germline V gene encodes CDR1 SGHTA and CDR2 FQGNSA. CDR3 amino acids: CASSLDPASGKREQYF. The CDR3 region has the DNA TGTGCCAGCAGCTTAGATCCGGCTAGCGGGAAGCGGGAGCAGTACTTC.

The J gene is TRBJ2-2, the V gene TRBV6-1; TRBD1 is a possible D gene (6 bases). The CDR3 spans 14 residues. V lost 8 bases and J lost 4, with 14 bases in between. Looked up from germline, CDR1 is MNHNS and CDR2 is SASEGT. The CDR3 loop is CASQTGLSTGELFF. DNA for the CDR3: TGTGCCAGCCAGACAGGATTATCCACCGGGGAGCTGTTTTTT.

The chain employs TRBV5-1 and TRBJ2-1; 13 nucleotides match TRBD2. The CDR3 totals 16 residues. Germline loops: CDR1 SGHRS, CDR2 YFSETQ. Trimming cost V 0 bases and J 5 bases; bases outside gene matches: 2. CDR3 bases: TGCGCCAGCAGCTTGGGAGGGACTAGCGGGGACAATGAGCAGTTCTTC. Its translation: CASSLGGTSGDNEQFF.

V and J are TRBV5-1 and TRBJ1-1; no firm D call. The V end was cut by 3 bases, the J end by 7 bases, with 13 bases between. The CDR3 sequence is 13 residues long. CDR1 and CDR2 from the germline V gene are SGHRS and YFSETQ. CDR3 in amino acids: CASSWRVSSEAFF. The CDR3 coding sequence is TGCGCCAGCAGCTGGCGGGTTAGTAGTGAAGCTTTCTTT.

J is TRBJ2-7 and V is TRBV7-9, with 9 bases lining up with TRBD1. The CDR3 sequence is 15 residues long. Germline V gene sequence: CDR1 SEHNR, CDR2 FQNEAQ (reference sequence). V was clipped by 3 bases and J by 5 bases; unmatched bases: 8. Here the CDR3 reads CASSFRGTGTNEQYF. CDR3 coding DNA: TGTGCCAGCAGCTTCAGGGGGACAGGGACAAACGAGCAGTACTTC.

The rearrangement uses TRBV18 and TRBJ1-6, with D perhaps TRBD1 (6 bases). There are 17 residues in the CDR3. CDR1 KGHSH and CDR2 LQKENI come from the germline V gene. The V end lost 1 base, the J end lost 8 bases, and 18 bases lay between the germline ends. The CDR3 here is CASSPRDRWGGDSPLHF. The CDR3 region has the DNA TGTGCCAGCTCACCACGTGACAGGTGGGGTGGGGATTCACCCCTCCACTTT.

The chain carries TRBV7-2 and TRBJ2-3, with TRBD2 identical over 15 bases. The CDR3 spans 16 residues. Trimming at V came to 5 bases and at J to 6 bases, leaving 6 bases not matched to a gene. Germline CDR1 reads SGHTA; CDR2 reads FQGNSA. CDR3 in DNA: TGTGCCAGCAGCCTGGGACTAGCGGGAGGTCAGGATACGCAGTATTTT. As protein: CASSLGLAGGQDTQYF.

This clone was detected only a few times. This sequence joins TRBV14 and TRBJ2-6; a weak D match, TRBD1 (6 bases). There are 11 residues in the CDR3. The V end lost 5 bases, the J end lost 17 bases, and 13 bases lay between the germline ends. The V gene's germline CDR1 is SGHDN and CDR2 FVKESK. CDR3 protein: CASSEGVWLTF. CDR3 nucleotide sequence: TGTGCCAGCAGCGAGGGGGTCTGGTTGACTTTC.

This clone occurred a few times. The J gene is TRBJ1-2, the V gene TRBV18; 7 bases are a match to TRBD1. The germline gives CDR1 KGHSH, CDR2 LQKENI. CDR3 length: 14 residues. Trimming at V came to 4 bases and at J to 8 bases, leaving 10 bases not matched to a gene. The CDR3 sequence is CASSHDREFRGYTF. In nucleotides, the CDR3 is TGTGCCAGCTCACACGACAGGGAATTTAGAGGCTACACCTTC.

A few counts support this clone. This chain uses TRBV4-1 with TRBJ2-2, with 12 bases identical to TRBD2. CDR1 and CDR2 (germline): MGHRA, YSYEKL. This CDR3 has 17 residues. The trim removed 1 base at V and 6 bases at J, leaving 6 bases unmatched. The chain's CDR3 is CASSQALAGGPPGELFF. The DNA for the CDR3 is TGCGCCAGCAGCCAAGCACTAGCGGGGGGTCCCCCCGGGGAGCTGTTTTTT.

The genes are TRBV19 and TRBJ1-2; 11 bases line up with TRBD1. The trim removed 10 bases at V and 4 bases at J, leaving 8 bases unmatched. The germline gives CDR1 LNHDA, CDR2 SQIVND (reference sequence). The CDR3 loop spans 14 amino acids. The CDR3 nucleotides read TGTGCCACCATGAAGGGGACAGGGGGCTATGGCTACACCTTC. It codes for CATMKGTGGYGYTF.

The chain carries TRBV15 and TRBJ1-2; 9 bases align to TRBD1. From germline, CDR1 is LNHNV and CDR2 YYDKDF (reference sequence). This CDR3 contains 15 residues. The ends lost 2 bases at V and 14 bases at J; junction bases unmatched: 15. Here the CDR3 DNA reads TGTGCCACCAGCAGACCGAACAGGGGGCTGGGTGGAAAAACCTTC. Protein product: CATSRPNRGLGGKTF.

This clone was picked up a small number of times. The chain joins TRBV28 to TRBJ2-2; D might be TRBD2 (5 bases). Germline CDR1 is MDHEN and CDR2 is SYDVKM. The CDR3 spans 16 residues. V lost 3 bases and J lost 1, with 12 bases in between. CDR3 sequence: CASSLTPGGNTGELFF. The CDR3 DNA reads TGTGCCAGCAGTTTGACCCCTGGAGGGAACACCGGGGAGCTGTTTTTT. The variable domain in full, with the rest retrieved from reference TRBV28 and TRBJ2-2, is DVKVTQSSRYLVKRTGEKVFLECVQDMDHENMFWYRQDPGLGLRLIYFSYDVKMKEKGDIPEGYSVSREKKERFSLILESASTNQTSMYLCASSLTPGGNTGELFFGEGSRLTVL.

The V gene is TRBV7-2, the J gene TRBJ1-2; 10 bases are shared with TRBD1. Germline lookup yields CDR1 SGHTA and CDR2 FQGNSA. The CDR3 is made up of 14 amino acids. Trimming removed 4 bases from V and 8 bases from J; junction bases left unmatched: 7. CDR3 region: CASSSPGQGFGYTF. The CDR3 bases are TGTGCCAGCAGCTCTCCGGGACAGGGGTTCGGCTACACCTTC. The variable domain in full, completed from reference TRBV7-2 and TRBJ1-2, reads GAGVSQSPSNKVTEKGKDVELRCDPISGHTALYWYRQSLGQGLEFLIYFQGNSAPDKSGLPSDRFSAERTGGSVSTLTIQRTQQEDSAVYLCASSSPGQGFGYTFGSGTRLTVV.

The chain carries TRBV14 and TRBJ1-4; D gene uncertain. Per germline, CDR1 SGHDN and CDR2 FVKESK. Trimming shortened V by 4 bases and J by 10 bases, and 7 bases separated the two germline ends. The CDR3 is 11 amino acids. The CDR3 DNA is TGTGCCAGCAGCCGTCGAGGAAAACTGTTTTTT. It specifies CASSRRGKLFF.

The chain is built from TRBV11-3 and TRBJ2-7, with 8 bases lining up with TRBD1. The V and J ends lost 5 bases and 4 bases, in that order; junction bases with no gene match: 7. The CDR3 sequence is 14 residues long. The germline V gene encodes CDR1 SGHNT and CDR2 YENEEA. The CDR3 coding sequence is TGTGCCAGCAGCGCTTCCACAGGGGGATACGAGCAGTACTTC. It specifies CASSASTGGYEQYF.

This clone was seen only once. The chain uses TRBV7-3 and TRBJ1-3, with 9 positions matching TRBD1. The CDR3 extends over 15 amino acids. From germline, CDR1 is SGHTA and CDR2 FQGTGA. The J segment lost 2 bases and the V segment lost 5 bases, leaving 4 bases of the junction unmatched. This chain's CDR3 is CASSLGQGPGNTIYF. The CDR3 DNA follows: TGTGCCAGCAGCCTCGGACAGGGGCCTGGAAACACCATATATTTT. Combining the CDR3 with reference TRBV7-3 and TRBJ1-3 gives the whole variable domain GAGVSQTPSNKVTEKGKYVELRCDPISGHTALYWYRQSLGQGPEFLIYFQGTGAADDSGLPNDRFFAVRPEGSVSTLKIQRTERGDSAVYLCASSLGQGPGNTIYFGEGSWLTVV.

CDR3 in amino acids: CASSQVAGGGDTQYF. The CDR3 DNA reads TGCGCCAGCAGCCAGGTAGCGGGAGGCGGAGATACGCAGTATTTT. The chain employs TRBV4-3 and TRBJ2-3; TRBD2 agrees at 10 bases. CDR3 size: 15 residues. V gave up 3 bases and J gave up 5 bases; unmatched junction bases: 5. Germline-derived CDR1 and CDR2 are LGHNA and YSLEER.

This clone showed up just a few times. The chain uses TRBV7-2 and TRBJ1-6; 7 positions match TRBD1. Germline V lookup: CDR1 SGHTA, CDR2 FQGNSA. J lost 5 bases, V lost 7 bases, and 11 bases had no gene match. This CDR3 spans 16 amino acids. CDR3 region: CASNLFDRAHNSPLHF. CDR3 sequence (DNA): TGTGCCAGCAACCTTTTCGACAGGGCACATAATTCACCCCTCCACTTT.

The chain couples TRBV5-1 to TRBJ2-7; D possibly corresponds to TRBD2 (6 bases). CDR3 length: 16 amino acids. Per the germline V gene, CDR1 is SGHRS and CDR2 is YFSETQ. V dropped 0 bases and J dropped 6 bases, with 19 bases sitting between them. The CDR3 reads CASSLAPGLSSVEQYF. CDR3 nucleotides: TGCGCCAGCAGCTTGGCGCCGGGACTGTCGAGTGTCGAGCAGTACTTC.

V and J are TRBV7-9 and TRBJ2-7; D not resolved. From germline, CDR1 is SEHNR and CDR2 FQNEAQ (reference sequence). The germline V and J ends were trimmed by 5 bases and 1 base, with 12 bases remaining between them. The CDR3 runs 14 residues. In DNA, the CDR3 is TGTGCCAGCAGCCGAGGCAGCGTATCCTACGAGCAGTACTTC. Amino acid sequence: CASSRGSVSYEQYF.

The rearrangement links TRBV4-3 to TRBJ2-1; D uncertain. V gave up 0 bases and J gave up 0 bases, with 9 bases separating them. The CDR3 runs 16 residues. The V gene's germline CDR1 is LGHNA and CDR2 YSLEER. Written as DNA, the CDR3 is TGCGCCAGCAGCCAAGATTACTTGATCTCCTACAATGAGCAGTTCTTC. It encodes CASSQDYLISYNEQFF.

The J gene is TRBJ2-6, the V gene TRBV7-9; a weak D match, TRBD2 (6 bases). V was clipped by 5 bases and J by 0 bases, with 14 bases between them. Germline assignment: CDR1 SEHNR and CDR2 FQNEAQ (reference sequence). The CDR3 loop spans 17 amino acids. CDR3 bases: TGTGCCAGCAGCCGAGGGACTGCAAGCTCTGGGGCCAACGTCCTGACTTTC. Translation gives CASSRGTASSGANVLTF.

The chain carries TRBV28 and TRBJ2-1; 7 nucleotides agree with TRBD1. The CDR3 spans 14 residues. Looked up from germline, CDR1 is MDHEN and CDR2 is SYDVKM. J lost 9 bases, V lost 7 bases, and 12 bases had no gene match. The CDR3 coding sequence is TGTGCCAGCATCCCGGGACAGATAGCTGTTGAGCAGTTCTTC. It encodes CASIPGQIAVEQFF.

V gene TRBV5-1 combines with J gene TRBJ2-5; 10 bases match TRBD1. The J call may be mistaken, given a closer DNA end match to TRBJ2-7. The CDR3 runs 14 residues. In germline, CDR1 is SGHRS, CDR2 YFSETQ. CDR3 nucleotide sequence: TGCGCCAGCAGCGGTACGGGACAGGGGATCGAGCAGTACTTC. This gives the protein CASSGTGQGIEQYF.

The rearrangement joins TRBV2 to TRBJ1-2; tentatively, D is TRBD1 (5 bases). Germline CDR1 is SNHLY and CDR2 is FYNNEI. CDR3 length: 15 amino acids. V lost 7 bases and J 0 bases, leaving 15 bases between the germline ends. The CDR3 DNA reads TGTGCCAGCATCCCAAGGGGACTTTCTAACTATGGCTACACCTTC. Translation gives CASIPRGLSNYGYTF. The entire variable domain, with the rest obtained from reference TRBV2 and TRBJ1-2, is as follows: EPEVTQTPSHQVTQMGQEVILRCVPISNHLYFYWYRQILGQKVEFLVSFYNNEISEKSEIFDDQFSVERPDGSNFTLKIRSTKLEDSAMYFCASIPRGLSNYGYTFGSGTRLTVV.

The chain is built from TRBV5-5 and TRBJ2-6, with 7 bases identical to TRBD2. The germline CDR1 and CDR2 sequences are SGHKS and YYEKEE (reference sequence). Trimming took 6 bases from V and 4 from J; bases not matched to a gene: 10. The CDR3 has 16 amino acids. The CDR3 region is CASTLVGRAGANVLTF. CDR3 DNA sequence: TGTGCCAGCACCCTGGTAGGGAGGGCGGGGGCCAACGTCCTGACTTTC.

In its sample, this clone was seen a few times. The chain has TRBV5-3 and TRBJ1-1, with D hard to call. TRBV5-3 is an open reading frame whose function is uncertain. V was trimmed by 0 bases and J by 4 bases, leaving 16 bases between them. The CDR3 loop spans 16 amino acids. The CDR3 region has the DNA TGTGCCAGAAGCTTGGACGGGTTTGTGACGAGCACTGAAGCTTTCTTT. Translating it yields CARSLDGFVTSTEAFF.